This TCR beta chain was sequenced for a study of cytomegalovirus exposure and HLA in healthy donors (dated by TCRdb to 2016 to 2017). In the study overall: According to a later analysis, one platform produced both the roughly 130 validation repertoires and the roughly 640 repertoires of the first cohort. The study aimed to test whether signatures of past pathogen exposure could be identified by cataloging public T cell receptors. In addition to the first cohort of approximately 650 subjects, a separate validation cohort of some 120 different subjects was used. The study combined high-throughput TCR immunosequencing, statistical association of individual TCRs with disease status, and machine learning to predict cytomegalovirus infection status. Study-wide findings and limitations: The study listed approximately 150 TCR beta chains as associated with cytomegalovirus. In a later analysis, TCRs clustered in the first cohort were found to also tend to co-occur in the roughly 130 validation repertoires, with approximately 95% of cluster scores above 0. In vitro tests confirmed that a few of the cytomegalovirus-associated TCR beta chains recognize cytomegalovirus antigens. The authors suggested that the approach could potentially be generalized to other disease states and immunological phenotypes. The validation cohort had no HLA typing available for a later analysis, so co-occurrence within that cohort was assessed over all 120 or so repertoires. Across donors, most TCR sequences were observed very rarely, whereas some public TCRs were present in many individuals. Cytomegalovirus status was reported to be diagnosed by the classifier with high specificity and sensitivity in both the original and validation cohorts.

Libraries were built with the immunoSEQ multiplex PCR assay. The published analysis was carried out like this. A statistical classification framework was developed to diagnose cytomegalovirus status using the catalog of TCR beta chain sequences. TCRdb mirrors the immuneACCESS table, restricted to in-frame sequences. Some clones are absent from its copies; in checked studies, under half trace to an unresolved V gene, and the reason for the others is unknown. Clonal size and the V and J genes are those of that table, whereas D and trimming came from the DNA. The sample profile shows around 180,000 clones; about 84% of them were found once. The top ten clonotypes cover almost 1.5% of the sample. The CDR3 holds 15 amino acids from the cysteine to the phenylalanine. This entry keeps only the CDR3 DNA: 45 bases, framed from base 1. CDR1 and CDR2, looked up from the germline V gene (reference sequence), are SEHNR and FQNEAQ. V was cut back by 4 bases and J by 8 bases, leaving a gap of 15 bases between them.

The donors belonged to the validation cohort of around 120 subjects, which was separate from the roughly 670-subject first cohort. As to this clone: Which antigen it targets is not known. Base-call qualities are not available, and no considerably larger clone is one nucleotide away.

In this chain, TRBV7-9 is recombined with TRBJ1-6; no confident D gene assignment can be made. The receptor was isolated from a woman in her late teens or twenties in good health and CMV-seronegative. Sample: PBMCs. CDR3 sequence: CASSWRKTQDSPLHF. Read as DNA, the sequence is TGTGCCAGCAGCTGGAGGAAGACCCAGGATTCACCCCTCCACTTT.